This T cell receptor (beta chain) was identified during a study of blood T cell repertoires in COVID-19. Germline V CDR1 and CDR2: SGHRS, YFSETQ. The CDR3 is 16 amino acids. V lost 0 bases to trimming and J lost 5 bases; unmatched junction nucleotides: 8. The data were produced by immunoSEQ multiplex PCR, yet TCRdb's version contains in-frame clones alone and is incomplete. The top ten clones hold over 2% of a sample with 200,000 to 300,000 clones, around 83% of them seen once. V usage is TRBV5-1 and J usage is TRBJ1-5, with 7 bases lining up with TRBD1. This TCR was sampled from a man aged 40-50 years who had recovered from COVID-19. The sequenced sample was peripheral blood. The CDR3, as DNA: TGCGCCAGCAGCTTGGGGGCAACAGGGGCCGATCAGCCCCAGCATTTT. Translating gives CASSLGATGADQPQHF.